This TCR beta chain was identified during a study of T-cell reconstitution after alpha-beta-depleted transplantation in children. Molecular barcoding with unique molecular identifiers was used for the TCRbeta library. TCRdb reanalysed the PCR reads using MiXCR and keeps one entry per CDR3 protein. The sample yields some 100,000 distinct CDR3 sequences, about a quarter seen once. This clonotype occurred a few times. The target antigen is unknown. Study results and caveats: The study reportedly traced alpha-beta T cells about two months after transplant to several hundred expanded graft clones. Fresh T-cell production supplied most of the T-cell counts and diversity seen one year after transplant.

Germline V gene lookup returns CDR1 LNHNV and CDR2 YYDKDF (reference sequence). Deletions cut 1 base from V and 3 bases from J, with 13 bases between. CDR3 length: 15 residues. The material was PBMCs, obtained before TCRalphabeta/CD19-depleted stem cell transplant. The receptor comes from a boy younger than 10 with acute lymphoblastic leukemia, due to receive a stem cell transplant. The rearrangement uses TRBV15 and TRBJ2-7, with D maybe TRBD2 (5 bases). CDR3 loop: CATSRGLGENYEQYF. In DNA, the CDR3 is TGTGCCACCAGCAGAGGCCTTGGGGAGAACTACGAGCAGTACTTC.